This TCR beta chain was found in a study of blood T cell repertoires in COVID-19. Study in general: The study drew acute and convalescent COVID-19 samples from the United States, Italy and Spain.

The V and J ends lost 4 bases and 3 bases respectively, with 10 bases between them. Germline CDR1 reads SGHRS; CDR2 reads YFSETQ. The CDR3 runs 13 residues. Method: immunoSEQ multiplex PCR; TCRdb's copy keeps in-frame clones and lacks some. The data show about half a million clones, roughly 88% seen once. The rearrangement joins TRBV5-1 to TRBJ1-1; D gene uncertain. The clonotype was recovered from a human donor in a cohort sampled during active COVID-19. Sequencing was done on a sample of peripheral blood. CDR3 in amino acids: CASSVDGDTEAFF. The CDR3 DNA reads TGCGCCAGCAGCGTGGACGGGGACACTGAAGCTTTCTTT.